The present T cell receptor (beta chain) was sequenced within a study of blood T cell repertoires in COVID-19. Study-level information: The study drew acute and convalescent COVID-19 samples from the United States, Italy and Spain. Sources were T cells, B-cell-depleted T cells, or PBMCs; the material itself was cDNA or gDNA.

V lost 4 bases, J lost 3 bases, and 11 bases lay in between. The germline V gene encodes CDR1 SGHRS and CDR2 YFSETQ. This CDR3 comprises 15 residues. In the original processing: Scientists estimated how many nucleated cells there were by amplifying reference gene primers. Sequencing was performed with immunoSEQ multiplex PCR; in TCRdb, only in-frame clones are kept and a portion is missing. V and J calls and clone size are given by that table; D and trimming were obtained from the DNA. This sample carries roughly 190,000 clones, around 82% of them seen once, and the ten largest clones take roughly 3%.

The chain has TRBV5-1 and TRBJ1-6; D perhaps matches TRBD1 (6 bases). The sequenced material came from peripheral blood. The TCR was taken from a human donor with acute or convalescent COVID-19. The donor label of this sample is uncertain. The CDR3 coding sequence is TGCGCCAGCAGCCTTGAGGGGGACTATAATTCACCCCTCCACTTT. Its translation: CASSLEGDYNSPLHF.